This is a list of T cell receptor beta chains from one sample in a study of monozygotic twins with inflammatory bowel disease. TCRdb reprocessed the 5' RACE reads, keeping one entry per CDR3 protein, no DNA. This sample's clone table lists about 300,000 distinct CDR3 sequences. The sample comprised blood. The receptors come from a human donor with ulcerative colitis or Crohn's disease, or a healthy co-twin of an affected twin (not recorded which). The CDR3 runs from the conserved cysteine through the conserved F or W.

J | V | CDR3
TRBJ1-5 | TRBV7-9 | CASSRDRGFNQPQHF
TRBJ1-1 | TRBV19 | CASIFPRGLNTEAFF
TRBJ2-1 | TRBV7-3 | CASSATRGGPQVQFF
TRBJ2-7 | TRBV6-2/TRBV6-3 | CASKEQGARAYEQYF
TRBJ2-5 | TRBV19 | CASCSTGQETQYF
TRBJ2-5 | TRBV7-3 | CASSQQGAWQETQYF
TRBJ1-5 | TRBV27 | CASSFYGGQPQHF
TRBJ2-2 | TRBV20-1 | CSARDDRSTGELFF
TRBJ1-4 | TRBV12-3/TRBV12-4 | CASTSQQGANEKLFF
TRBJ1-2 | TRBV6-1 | CASSDVGSYGYTF
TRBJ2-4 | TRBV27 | CASSQRIAKNIQYF
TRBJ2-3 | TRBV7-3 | CASSFVRGDTQYF
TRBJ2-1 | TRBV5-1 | CASSLSTSGGAPYNEQFF
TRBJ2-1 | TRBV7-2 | CASSFRLNNEQFF
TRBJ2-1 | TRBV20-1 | CSASPSENSYNEQFF
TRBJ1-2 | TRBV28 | CATKLRGINYGYTF
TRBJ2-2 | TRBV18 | CASSPFSGVGDVGELFF
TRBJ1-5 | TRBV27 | CASSLCQPQHF
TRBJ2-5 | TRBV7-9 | CASSNRQIQETQYF
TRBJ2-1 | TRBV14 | CASSPTGQGINEQFF
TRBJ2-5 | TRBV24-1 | CATSDSRRAESETQYF
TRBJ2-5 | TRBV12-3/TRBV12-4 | CASGRRVGKETQYF
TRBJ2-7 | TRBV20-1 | CSASTGTTSYEQYF
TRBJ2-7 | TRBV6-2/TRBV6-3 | CASSSRSRGLAGKQYF